The rows below give T cell receptor beta chains drawn from one sample of a study of blood T cells in healthy people across ages. TCRdb itself ran the 5' RACE reads through MiXCR, one entry per CDR3 protein. The sample includes over 1,200,000 distinct CDR3 sequences, roughly 59% of them seen just once. Sequenced sample: blood. The receptors were gathered from a man between 18 and 35 years old in good health. Both conserved end residues are part of each CDR3. The D gene is left open where the match is weak. Size tells how often a clone was seen (once, few, many) or the class of an expanded clone, and some rows leave it out.

j_gene,d_gene,v_gene,abundance,CDR3aa,CDR3nt
TRBJ1-2,TRBD1,TRBV5-1,NA,CASSPRTGNPYGYTF,TGCGCCAGCAGCCCCAGGACAGGCAACCCCTATGGCTACACCTTC
TRBJ2-7,NA,TRBV10-3,NA,CAISELLVAEQYF,TGTGCCATCAGTGAACTACTAGTTGCCGAGCAGTACTTC
TRBJ2-3,NA,TRBV6-1,NA,CASTPRLGDTQYF,TGTGCCAGCACCCCCCGGCTCGGAGATACGCAGTATTTT
TRBJ2-3,TRBD2,TRBV6-5,few,CASSWTSDNTDTQYF,TGTGCCAGCAGTTGGACTAGCGATAACACAGATACGCAGTATTTT
TRBJ1-2,TRBD1,TRBV6-2/TRBV6-3,NA,CASRQTGINYGYTF,TGTGCCAGCAGACAGACAGGGATCAACTATGGCTACACCTTC
TRBJ2-7,TRBD2,TRBV7-2,few,CASSTGTSGTYEQYF,TGTGCCAGCAGCACAGGGACTAGCGGGACCTACGAGCAGTACTTC
TRBJ2-7,NA,TRBV10-3,NA,CAAGSSYEQYF,TGTGCGGCAGGGAGCTCCTACGAGCAGTACTTC
TRBJ2-7,NA,TRBV29-1,few,CSVGWGGYEQYF,TGCAGCGTTGGATGGGGAGGTTACGAGCAGTACTTC
TRBJ2-7,NA,TRBV3-1,NA,CASSQDPGRVHYEQYF,TGTGCCAGCAGCCAAGATCCGGGCAGGGTGCACTACGAGCAGTACTTC
TRBJ2-3,TRBD2,TRBV4-1,few,CASSQILSGSLTDTQYF,TGCGCCAGCAGCCAAATCTTAAGCGGGAGTTTGACAGATACGCAGTATTTT
TRBJ2-1,NA,TRBV11-2,many,CASSLVYEQFF,TGTGCCAGCAGTTTAGTCTATGAGCAGTTCTTC
TRBJ2-1,NA,TRBV27,NA,CASSPDPYEQFF,TGTGCCAGCAGCCCAGACCCCTATGAGCAGTTCTTC
TRBJ2-4,NA,TRBV15,few,CATSREPVVAKNIQYF,TGTGCCACCAGCAGAGAGCCTGTGGTAGCCAAAAACATTCAGTACTTC
TRBJ2-5,NA,TRBV4-1,NA,CASSQEVEGTQYF,TGCGCCAGCAGCCAAGAGGTAGAAGGGACCCAGTACTTC
TRBJ2-2,TRBD1,TRBV2,NA,CASSAYRGYMEGELFF,TGTGCCAGCAGTGCCTACAGGGGGTACATGGAAGGGGAGCTGTTTTTT
TRBJ2-1,NA,TRBV20-1,NA,CSLRGTDYNEQFF,TGCAGCCTGCGGGGGACAGACTACAATGAGCAGTTCTTC
TRBJ1-4,NA,TRBV11-2,NA,CASSLPRTEGGNEKLFF,TGTGCCAGCAGCCTCCCCAGAACAGAGGGAGGTAACGAAAAACTGTTTTTT
TRBJ2-3,TRBD2,TRBV4-2,NA,CASSLPRGGVPPSTDTQYF,TGTGCCAGCAGCCTTCCCCGGGGGGGGGTCCCTCCCTCTACAGATACGCAGTATTTT
TRBJ2-3,TRBD1,TRBV29-1,NA,CSVALTGASTDTQYF,TGCAGCGTTGCGCTGACAGGGGCTAGCACAGATACGCAGTATTTT
TRBJ1-6,NA,TRBV7-8,NA,CASQTLNYSPLHF,TGTGCCAGCCAGACACTGAACTATTCACCCCTCCACTTT
TRBJ1-4,NA,TRBV27,NA,CASRSTEGATNEKLFF,TGTGCCAGCCGCTCAACAGAGGGCGCAACTAATGAAAAACTGTTTTTT
TRBJ2-5,TRBD2,TRBV12-3/TRBV12-4,NA,CASSISGGLQETQYF,TGTGCCAGCAGCATTAGCGGGGGCTTACAAGAGACCCAGTACTTC
TRBJ2-4,NA,TRBV4-1,NA,CASSQDALGRRVKYF,TGCGCCAGCAGCCAAGATGCTCTAGGTCGTCGAGTCAAGTACTTC
TRBJ1-2,NA,TRBV20-1,NA,CSAPRHSLYGYTF,TGCAGTGCCCCCCGACATTCCCTCTATGGCTACACCTTC
TRBJ2-7,TRBD2,TRBV4-3,NA,CASSHDSTGGEEQYF,TGCGCCAGCAGCCACGATTCTACTGGGGGGGAGGAGCAGTACTTC
TRBJ2-5,TRBD2,TRBV7-9,NA,CASSLTSSGGETQYF,TGTGCCAGTAGCTTAACGTCTAGCGGGGGCGAGACCCAGTACTTC
TRBJ2-1,TRBD2,TRBV20-1,once,CSAISGRVRNEQFF,TGCAGTGCTATAAGCGGGAGGGTGCGTAATGAGCAGTTCTTC
TRBJ2-6,NA,TRBV6-4,many,CASSPVSGANVLTF,TGTGCCAGCAGTCCAGTCTCTGGGGCCAACGTCCTGACTTTC
TRBJ1-1,TRBD1,TRBV20-1,NA,CSARDPGQGMDTEAFF,TGCAGTGCTAGAGATCCGGGACAGGGGATGGACACTGAAGCTTTCTTT
TRBJ1-3,NA,TRBV14,NA,CASSHRSAILSGNTIYF,TGTGCCAGCAGCCATCGTTCCGCGATCCTCTCTGGAAACACCATATATTTT
TRBJ1-2,NA,TRBV12-3/TRBV12-4,NA,CASSHALGGSLTNYGYTF,TGTGCCAGCAGCCATGCGCTGGGGGGTAGTCTAACTAACTATGGCTACACCTTC
TRBJ2-1,NA,TRBV14,NA,CASSRAPRDSKFF,TGTGCCAGCAGCCGCGCCCCCCGGGACTCGAAGTTCTTC
TRBJ2-1,TRBD1,TRBV7-9,few,CASSQSPGTGNHNEQFF,TGTGCCAGCAGCCAAAGTCCCGGGACAGGGAACCACAATGAGCAGTTCTTC
TRBJ1-1,NA,TRBV20-1,few,CSASLNMNTEAFF,TGCAGTGCTAGTTTGAACATGAACACTGAAGCTTTCTTT
TRBJ2-5,NA,TRBV27,NA,CASSPFRGEQYF,TGTGCCAGCAGTCCCTTCAGGGGGGAGCAGTACTTC
TRBJ2-7,TRBD1,TRBV3-1,NA,CASSQDRGQGKFF,TGTGCCAGCAGCCAAGATAGGGGACAGGGGAAGTTCTTC
TRBJ2-7,NA,TRBV4-1,NA,CASSQDDLTVQGYEQYF,TGCGCCAGCAGCCAAGATGATTTGACAGTCCAAGGCTACGAGCAGTACTTC
TRBJ1-1,NA,TRBV29-1,few,CSATGIQGGGEAFF,TGCAGCGCTACTGGGATACAGGGAGGAGGTGAAGCTTTCTTT
TRBJ2-1,NA,TRBV7-9,few,CTSSLERTVHYNEQFF,TGTACCAGCAGCTTAGAACGGACCGTGCACTACAATGAGCAGTTCTTC
TRBJ2-1,TRBD2,TRBV4-2,NA,CASSQEGGGGRGDEQFF,TGTGCCAGCAGCCAAGAAGGTGGGGGAGGGAGGGGTGATGAGCAGTTCTTC
TRBJ2-1,TRBD2,TRBV5-1,once,CASSLRRPGTSNYNEQFF,TGCGCCAGCAGCTTGCGCCGCCCCGGGACTAGCAACTACAATGAGCAGTTCTTC
TRBJ2-3,NA,TRBV29-1,few,CSVEGRLGGTQYF,TGCAGCGTTGAAGGAAGACTAGGGGGTACGCAGTATTTT
TRBJ1-4,NA,TRBV7-8,NA,CAGSLGRANEKLFF,TGTGCCGGCAGCTTAGGCAGGGCTAATGAAAAACTGTTTTTT
TRBJ2-3,NA,TRBV10-3,few,CAISQTMATQYF,TGTGCCATCAGTCAAACCATGGCTACGCAGTATTTT
TRBJ1-1,NA,TRBV7-9,NA,CASSPHSNHMNTEAFF,TGTGCCAGCAGCCCCCACTCCAACCACATGAACACTGAAGCTTTCTTT
TRBJ2-1,TRBD2,TRBV6-5,NA,CASSYSKGLAGDNEQFF,TGTGCCAGCAGTTACTCCAAGGGACTAGCGGGAGACAATGAGCAGTTCTTC
TRBJ1-1,TRBD1,TRBV12-3/TRBV12-4,once,CASSVGRTGKAFF,TGTGCCAGCAGTGTGGGTAGGACAGGTAAGGCTTTCTTT
TRBJ2-4,TRBD2,TRBV7-2,NA,CASSPSGSLDIQYF,TGTGCCAGCAGCCCTAGCGGGAGTCTCGACATTCAGTACTTC
TRBJ1-6,TRBD1,TRBV4-2,once,CASSQATGINSPLHF,TGTGCCAGCAGCCAAGCGACAGGGATTAATTCACCCCTCCACTTT
TRBJ2-6,NA,TRBV7-2,NA,CASSLVVGGAGANVLTF,TGTGCCAGCAGCTTAGTTGTGGGGGGCGCTGGGGCCAACGTCCTGACTTTC
TRBJ2-7,NA,TRBV4-3,few,CASSQDRMQAYEQYF,TGCGCCAGCAGCCAAGATAGGATGCAGGCCTACGAGCAGTACTTC
TRBJ2-3,TRBD2,TRBV7-2,NA,CASSLAGGGAPDTQYF,TGTGCCAGCAGCTTAGCCGGCGGGGGGGCGCCAGATACGCAGTATTTT